The rows below give T cell receptor beta chains drawn from one sample of a study of blood T cell repertoires in COVID-19. TCRdb's table, derived via immunoSEQ multiplex PCR, lists solely in-frame clones and lacks some. The sample has about 62,000 clones; around nine tenths are singletons. The sample taken for sequencing was peripheral blood. The receptors were gathered from a man aged 70 or older with acute or convalescent COVID-19. The CDR3 runs from the conserved cysteine through the conserved F or W. Each record gives: V gene, D gene, J gene, clone size, CDR3 DNA, CDR3 protein. The D gene is left open where the match is weak. The listing skips clone size in some rows; elsewhere it reads once, few, many or a size class.

TRBV9	TRBD1	TRBJ1-5	-	TGTGCCAGCAGCTGGGGGACAGGTGAAAATCAGCCCCAGCATTTT	CASSWGTGENQPQHF
TRBV30	-	TRBJ1-2	-	TGTGCCTGGAGCCGTCTGGGAGGGGACGGCTACACCTTC	CAWSRLGGDGYTF
TRBV4-1	TRBD2	TRBJ2-7	-	TGCGCCAGCAGCCAAGGAGAGGGACTAGCGGTCTACGAGCAGTACTTC	CASSQGEGLAVYEQYF
TRBV5-1	-	TRBJ1-2	-	TGCGCCAGCAGCTTATCAGCTAACTATGGCTACACCTTC	CASSLSANYGYTF
TRBV10-1	-	TRBJ1-4	-	TGCGCCAGCAGGGCGGGTGTTCAAGTGTTTTTT	CASRAGVQVFF
TRBV28	TRBD1	TRBJ1-5	-	TGTGCCACCCCAGGGGGTTTGGGGCAGCCCCAGCATTTT	CATPGGLGQPQHF
TRBV6-1	-	TRBJ1-1	-	TGTGCCAGCAGTGAAAGGGGTTGGAACACTGAAGCTTTCTTT	CASSERGWNTEAFF
TRBV5-1	TRBD2	TRBJ2-7	-	TGCGCCAGCAGCTGGCTAGCGGGAGAGGTCGAGCAGTACTTC	CASSWLAGEVEQYF
TRBV11-2	-	TRBJ1-6	-	TGTGCCAGCAGCTTAGTCGCCCGCGGGAATTCACCCCTCCACTTT	CASSLVARGNSPLHF
TRBV10-1	TRBD2	TRBJ2-1	-	TGCGCCAGCAGTGGAGCGGGGGGAAGAGGTGAGCAGTTCTTC	CASSGAGGRGEQFF
TRBV23-1	TRBD1	TRBJ2-7	few	TGCGCCAGACGGGACAGGGGCCACGAGCAGTACTTC	CARRDRGHEQYF
TRBV5-4	TRBD1	TRBJ1-6	-	TGTGCCAGCAGCCCCGACAGGGCGTATTCACCCCTCCACTTT	CASSPDRAYSPLHF
TRBV28	-	TRBJ1-3	-	TGTGCCAGCAGTTTTCGGGGAGCTGGAAACACCATATATTTT	CASSFRGAGNTIYF
TRBV5-4	TRBD1	TRBJ2-7	-	TGTGCCAGCAGCTTGATTCAGGGGGAGCGCGAGCAGTACTTC	CASSLIQGEREQYF
TRBV2	-	TRBJ2-2	-	TGTGCCAGCATCGGGTCCGGGGGAACCGGGGAGCTGTTTTTT	CASIGSGGTGELFF
TRBV10-3	-	TRBJ2-7	-	TGTGCCACTCGGGCCCAGGGGACCCTTTCGGAGCAGTACTTC	CATRAQGTLSEQYF
TRBV5-5	TRBD2	TRBJ2-5	-	TGTGCCAGCAGCCGAGCGGGAGGGGAAGAGACCCAGTACTTC	CASSRAGGEETQYF
TRBV29-1	-	TRBJ1-5	-	TGCAGCGTTGTCGCCGAGAGCAATCAGCCCCAGCATTTT	CSVVAESNQPQHF
TRBV5-1	-	TRBJ2-2	few	TGCGCCAGCAGGCCCCCAGGGGTGAACACCGGGGAGCTGTTTTTT	CASRPPGVNTGELFF
TRBV6-6	-	TRBJ1-2	-	TGTGCCAGCAGTTCGCGCGGGGCTAACTATGGCTACACCTTC	CASSSRGANYGYTF
TRBV19	-	TRBJ1-5	-	TGTGCCAGTAGTATTCCTCCGACGGGACAGCCCCAGCATTTT	CASSIPPTGQPQHF
TRBV6-5	TRBD1	TRBJ1-2	-	TGTGCCAGCAGACAGGGACAGGGGCGGTATGGCTACACCTTC	CASRQGQGRYGYTF